This is a list of T cell receptor beta chains from one sample in a study of ipilimumab plus nivolumab after autologous stem cell transplantation. Repertoires were generated with immunoSEQ multiplex PCR, while TCRdb's copy carries only in-frame clones and drops some. This table has some 19,000 clones, 81% appearing once. This specimen consisted of PBMCs, obtained in a trial of ipilimumab plus nivolumab as post-transplant consolidation. The receptor set was obtained from a male donor with diffuse large B-cell lymphoma. Each CDR3 is given with its conserved first and last residue. Fields, in order: clone size, J gene, D gene, V gene, CDR3 DNA, CDR3 protein. A D gene is named only where the DNA matches it firmly. Clone size is shown for a subset of rows, as once, few, many or a class of expanded clone.

NA,TRBJ2-5,NA,TRBV6-1,TGTGCCAGCAGTGAAGCTCGGGCTTCGGCCCAGTACTTC,CASSEARASAQYF
NA,TRBJ2-6,NA,TRBV5-6,TGTGCCAGCACCCTTCTAAGCTCTGGGGCCAACGTCCTGACTTTC,CASTLLSSGANVLTF
NA,TRBJ2-7,NA,TRBV12-5,TGTGCTAGTGGTTTGCCGCTCCAAGGGCAGTACTTC,CASGLPLQGQYF
NA,TRBJ2-5,NA,TRBV7-2,TGTGCCAGCAGCTTAGATCCGGGCACGACGGAGACCCAGTACTTC,CASSLDPGTTETQYF
NA,TRBJ2-1,NA,TRBV5-4,TGTGCCAGCAGCTTGAGTAATGAGCAGTTCTTC,CASSLSNEQFF
NA,TRBJ2-1,NA,TRBV11-1,TGTGCCAGCAGCGGAGCAGGGGGGGAAGGGAATGAGCAGTTCTTC,CASSGAGGEGNEQFF
once,TRBJ2-1,NA,TRBV4-1,TGCGCCAGCAGCCAAAGAGGGGGAGATGAGCAGTTCTTC,CASSQRGGDEQFF
NA,TRBJ1-1,TRBD1,TRBV18,TGTGCCAGCTCGCTGATCCCGGGACAGGGCCGGCGCACTGAAGCTTTCTTT,CASSLIPGQGRRTEAFF
NA,TRBJ2-7,NA,TRBV13,TGTGCCAGCAGCTTTCGACAGGTCCGGGCCGAGCAGTACTTC,CASSFRQVRAEQYF
NA,TRBJ2-3,TRBD2,TRBV7-9,TGTGCCAGCAGCTACGGACTAGCGGGGGCCCGCACAGATACGCAGTATTTT,CASSYGLAGARTDTQYF
NA,TRBJ1-2,TRBD1,TRBV4-2,TGTGCCAGCAGCCAAGATCTAGGGACAGGGTACGGCTACACCTTC,CASSQDLGTGYGYTF
NA,TRBJ1-3,NA,TRBV18,TGTGCCAGCTCACCAGCGGCAGGGTCCGCTGGAAACACCATATATTTT,CASSPAAGSAGNTIYF
NA,TRBJ1-2,NA,TRBV25-1,TGTGCCAGCAGTGAACGACAGGTTAACTATGGCTACACCTTC,CASSERQVNYGYTF
NA,TRBJ1-1,NA,TRBV5-1,TGCGCCAGCAGCTTGGTTCCGGGGGCGGCCACTGAAGCTTTCTTT,CASSLVPGAATEAFF
NA,TRBJ2-2,TRBD2,TRBV7-3,TGTGCCAGCAGCTCGGGACTAGCGGGGGTCGGCACCGGGGAGCTGTTTTTT,CASSSGLAGVGTGELFF
NA,TRBJ2-7,NA,TRBV7-2,TGTGCCAGCAGCGGACCCAGGGCTTCTCCAGAGCAGTACTTC,CASSGPRASPEQYF
NA,TRBJ1-5,TRBD1,TRBV7-2,TGTGCCAGCAGCCAAGCCTTCAGGGGGTTTGATCAGCCCCAGCATTTT,CASSQAFRGFDQPQHF
NA,TRBJ1-1,NA,TRBV30,TGTGCCTGGAAGTACAGGGTCTCTGAAGCTTTCTTT,CAWKYRVSEAFF
NA,TRBJ1-2,NA,TRBV14,TGTGCCAGCAGCCAAGCAAGGGGCTATGGCTACACCTTC,CASSQARGYGYTF
NA,TRBJ1-5,NA,TRBV5-6,TGTGCCAGCAGCTTTAGGGGGGGCAATCAGCCCCAGCATTTT,CASSFRGGNQPQHF
NA,TRBJ2-5,NA,TRBV29-1,TGCAGCGTTGAAGATCTTAGGGGGGAGACCCAGTACTTC,CSVEDLRGETQYF
NA,TRBJ1-5,TRBD1,TRBV5-5,TGTGCCAGCAGCTGGGGGATTGACAGGGGGCACCAGCCCCAGCATTTT,CASSWGIDRGHQPQHF
NA,TRBJ2-3,TRBD1,TRBV9,TGTGCCAGCAGCGGCCGGGACAGGGGGACAGATACGCAGTATTTT,CASSGRDRGTDTQYF
NA,TRBJ2-7,TRBD1,TRBV7-3,TGTGCCAGCAGCTTGGTAGGGGGCAGAAGTTCCTACGAGCAGTACTTC,CASSLVGGRSSYEQYF
NA,TRBJ1-1,NA,TRBV5-5,TGTGCCAGCAGCTACAATAATATGAACACTGAAGCTTTCTTT,CASSYNNMNTEAFF
NA,TRBJ2-2,TRBD1,TRBV7-9,TGTGCCAGCAAAGGGGGACAGGTTAACACCGGGGAGCTGTTTTTT,CASKGGQVNTGELFF
NA,TRBJ1-1,NA,TRBV14,TGTGCCAGCAGCCAAGATTGGACAGAGATCACTGAAGCTTTCTTT,CASSQDWTEITEAFF
NA,TRBJ2-7,NA,TRBV7-9,TGTGCCAGCAGTCCCCCCGCCACCGAGAATGCAGACGAGCAGTACTTC,CASSPPATENADEQYF
NA,TRBJ2-7,NA,TRBV6-6,TGTGCCAGCAGTCCCCAGTACGAGCAGTACTTC,CASSPQYEQYF
NA,TRBJ1-2,NA,TRBV7-9,TGTGCCAGCAGCTTAGTTGGTCCTGGCAGGGTCTATGGCTACACCTTC,CASSLVGPGRVYGYTF
once,TRBJ1-1,TRBD1,TRBV19,TGTGCCAGTAGATCAGACAGGGGCTATTTGACTGAAGCTTTCTTT,CASRSDRGYLTEAFF
NA,TRBJ2-7,NA,TRBV29-1,TGCAGCGTTGAAACCGGGGGCAGCTACGAGCAGTACTTC,CSVETGGSYEQYF
NA,TRBJ1-5,NA,TRBV6-5,TGTGCCAGCAGTTACTACGCCGGGGATCAGCCCCAGCATTTT,CASSYYAGDQPQHF
NA,TRBJ2-3,NA,TRBV2,TGTGCCAGCAGCAGCACAGATACGCAGTATTTT,CASSSTDTQYF
NA,TRBJ1-6,NA,TRBV30,TGTGCCTGGAGCCTCTTACAGGGAATGAGTTCACCCCTCCACTTT,CAWSLLQGMSSPLHF
NA,TRBJ2-7,NA,TRBV6-5,TGTGCCAGCAGCCGAACAGGTTACTACGAGCAGTACTTC,CASSRTGYYEQYF
NA,TRBJ1-2,NA,TRBV5-6,TGTGCCAGCAGCTTGGAAGGTCGTTTCTATGGCTACACCTTC,CASSLEGRFYGYTF
NA,TRBJ2-1,NA,TRBV30,TGTGCCTGGGGGGGGCTAGCGGACTCCTACAATGAGCAGTTCTTC,CAWGGLADSYNEQFF
NA,TRBJ2-1,TRBD2,TRBV4-1,TGCGCCAGCAGCCAGATGACTAGCGGGGGGGCACCCTACAATGAGCAGTTCTTC,CASSQMTSGGAPYNEQFF
NA,TRBJ1-4,NA,TRBV7-2,TGTGCCAGCAGCTTAAATGGAGGGGTGAGGGAAAAACTGTTTTTT,CASSLNGGVREKLFF
NA,TRBJ2-2,NA,TRBV19,TGTGCCAGTAGTTTTGGGAGCCAGGGCACCGGGGAGCTGTTTTTT,CASSFGSQGTGELFF
once,TRBJ2-7,NA,TRBV30,TGTGCCTGGAGTGGGGGCGGAGCAAACGAGCAGTACTTC,CAWSGGGANEQYF
NA,TRBJ1-2,TRBD1,TRBV6-5,TGTGCCAGCGGACAGGGTGAGGGCTACACCTTC,CASGQGEGYTF
NA,TRBJ2-5,NA,TRBV7-6,TGTGCCAGCAGCTTAGACGGCGGGGAAGAGACCCAGTACTTC,CASSLDGGEETQYF
NA,TRBJ1-5,NA,TRBV4-1,TGCGCCAGCAGCCAAATAGGGAGCAATCAGCCCCAGCATTTT,CASSQIGSNQPQHF
few,TRBJ1-1,NA,TRBV7-2,TGTGCCAGCAGCTTCATGGGGCGGACTGAAGCTTTCTTT,CASSFMGRTEAFF
NA,TRBJ2-7,NA,TRBV25-1,TGTGCCAGCAGTCAAGCAGGGGGGAGGAACGAGCAGTACTTC,CASSQAGGRNEQYF
NA,TRBJ2-1,NA,TRBV27,TGTGCCAGCAGTTTTGGGGGGCGTAACAATGAGCAGTTCTTC,CASSFGGRNNEQFF
NA,TRBJ1-3,TRBD1,TRBV4-1,TGCGCCAGCAGCCAACCTGTGACAGGGGGGAGAAACACCATATATTTT,CASSQPVTGGRNTIYF
NA,TRBJ2-2,TRBD1,TRBV4-2,TGTGCCAGCAGCCAGCCGGACAGGGTGAACACCGGGGAGCTGTTTTTT,CASSQPDRVNTGELFF
NA,TRBJ1-1,NA,TRBV5-4,TGTGCCAGCAGCTTGCAGGGTGATGAAGCTTTCTTT,CASSLQGDEAFF
NA,TRBJ2-3,NA,TRBV10-2,TGCGCCAGCAGCCCAACAAGAAGCACAGATACGCAGTATTTT,CASSPTRSTDTQYF
NA,TRBJ2-7,TRBD2,TRBV7-8,TGTGCCAGCAGCTCCCCCCGGGGGGGGGCCCTCACCTACGAGCAGTACTTC,CASSSPRGGALTYEQYF
NA,TRBJ2-2,NA,TRBV5-1,TGCGCCAGCAGCTTAGGCCACAGGGATATTAACACCGGGGAGCTGTTTTTT,CASSLGHRDINTGELFF
NA,TRBJ1-2,NA,TRBV2,TGTGCCAGCAGTCTACAAAGGGGGAATCCGGGGGGCTACACCTTC,CASSLQRGNPGGYTF